The next 24 T cell receptor beta chains were all read from a single sample in a study of cytomegalovirus exposure and HLA in healthy donors. Both 60 Vbeta primers and 13 Jbeta primers went into the PCR. Sequenced by immunoSEQ multiplex PCR; TCRdb stores in-frame clones only, minus some. This table has around 120,000 clones, 65% appearing once. Sequencing was done on a sample of PBMCs. These receptors were collected from a man aged 25 to 40 in good health and CMV-seropositive.

This rearrangement joins TRBV5-6 to TRBJ1-4; D ambiguous. Germline CDR1 is SGHDT and CDR2 is YYEEEE. The CDR3 sequence is 15 residues long. With 2 bases removed from V and 0 bases from J, the gap between germline ends came to 8 bases. CDR3 sequence: CASSFRVTTNEKLFF. CDR3 in DNA: TGTGCCAGCAGCTTCCGAGTCACAACTAATGAAAAACTGTTTTTT. The full variable domain, its missing parts supplied by reference TRBV5-6 and TRBJ1-4, is DAGVTQSPTHLIKTRGQQVTLRCSPKSGHDTVSWYQQALGQGPQFIFQYYEEEERQRGNFPDRFSGHQFPNYSSELNVNALLLGDSALYLCASSFRVTTNEKLFFGSGTQLSVL.

The chain carries TRBV11-3 and TRBJ1-2; D unresolved. Trimming took 5 bases from V and 3 from J, leaving 16 bases between them. CDR3 size: 15 residues. Per germline, CDR1 SGHNT and CDR2 YENEEA. DNA of the CDR3: TGTGCCAGCAGCCCGTTCACAGAGCCCTACTATGGCTACACCTTC. This codes for CASSPFTEPYYGYTF.

Only a few counts were recorded for this clone. The chain combines TRBV11-3 with TRBJ2-7; 8 nucleotides agree with TRBD2. Germline V gene data show CDR1 as SGHNT and CDR2 as YENEEA. There are 15 residues in the CDR3. The V gene end was trimmed by 1 base and the J gene end by 5 bases; junction bases not matched to a gene: 7. The CDR3 DNA is TGTGCCAGCAGCTTAGCCCGGGGGGGATTTGACGAGCAGTACTTC. This translates into CASSLARGGFDEQYF.

V is TRBV19 and J is TRBJ1-2; TRBD1 matches 8 bases. V shed 3 bases, J shed 0 bases, and the junction held 9 bases outside the gene matches. The germline gives CDR1 LNHDA, CDR2 SQIVND (reference sequence). The CDR3 spans 17 residues. CDR3 amino acids: CASSMDDRGTSNYGYTF. For the CDR3, the DNA is TGTGCCAGTAGTATGGACGACAGGGGAACCTCTAACTATGGCTACACCTTC.

This clone was recorded a few times. The DNA of the CDR3 is TGTGCCAGCAGCTTGTGGCTAGCGGGAGAAGAGACCCAGTACTTC. Protein sequence: CASSLWLAGEETQYF. The V call is TRBV5-6, the J call TRBJ2-5; TRBD2 matches at 10 bases. The ends lost 1 base at V and 3 bases at J; junction bases unmatched: 3. This CDR3 spans 15 amino acids. Germline values: CDR1 SGHDT, CDR2 YYEEEE.

The rearrangement uses TRBV6-6 and TRBJ1-1; 7 bases are a match to TRBD1. The germline gives CDR1 MNHNY, CDR2 SVGAGI (reference sequence). CDR3 size: 16 residues. V lost 6 bases and J lost 7; bases outside the gene matches: 17. The CDR3 is CASRRFSRQGQLEAFF. As DNA, the CDR3 is TGTGCCAGCAGACGATTTTCAAGACAGGGTCAACTTGAAGCTTTCTTT.

This clone was detected a few times. The chain couples TRBV10-3 to TRBJ1-1, with D unclear. Germline-derived CDR1 and CDR2 are ENHRY and SYGVKD. V dropped 3 bases and J dropped 3 bases, with 11 bases sitting between them. This CDR3 has 14 amino acids. The CDR3 region has the DNA TGTGCCATCAGTGAAAGAGAATTTGACACTGAAGCTTTCTTT. Translating it yields CAISEREFDTEAFF.

The V call is TRBV6-1, the J call TRBJ2-7; TRBD1 is a possible D gene (6 bases). The CDR3 consists of 14 residues. From germline, CDR1 is MNHNS and CDR2 SASEGT. V lost 8 bases to trimming and J lost 0 bases, with 14 bases between them. CDR3 nucleotide sequence: TGTGCCAGCTTGGGACACCTGAGCTCCTACGAGCAGTACTTC. Residues: CASLGHLSSYEQYF.

This sequence joins TRBV7-2 and TRBJ2-6; D remains unclear. The CDR3 runs to 16 residues. Trimming cost V 1 base and J 0 bases, with 7 bases left between them. Germline loops: CDR1 SGHTA, CDR2 FQGNSA. CDR3: CASSLGPISGANVLTF. The CDR3 DNA sequence: TGTGCCAGCAGCTTAGGGCCGATCTCTGGGGCCAACGTCCTGACTTTC.

The sample holds a few counts of this clone. The rearrangement links TRBV19 to TRBJ1-2; D call uncertain. V gave up 5 bases and J gave up 9 bases, with 19 bases separating them. Germline V gene sequence: CDR1 LNHDA, CDR2 SQIVND (reference sequence). The CDR3 has 14 amino acids. This CDR3 reads CASSSSRRTDRYTF. CDR3 DNA: TGTGCCAGTAGTTCCTCGAGGAGGACGGATCGCTACACCTTC.

The rearrangement uses TRBV5-1 and TRBJ2-5, with TRBD2 as a possible D gene (5 bases). The V gene lost 6 bases and the J gene lost 5 bases, with 14 bases spanning the gap. The CDR3 has 13 amino acids. The germline CDR1 and CDR2 sequences are SGHRS and YFSETQ. The CDR3, as DNA: TGCGCCAGCAACAGTGAAAGAGGGGAGACCCAGTACTTC. This gives the protein CASNSERGETQYF.

The CDR3 reads CASSLVEGYEQYF. As DNA, the CDR3 is TGTGCCAGCAGCTTAGTAGAGGGCTACGAGCAGTACTTC. This rearrangement joins TRBV7-9 to TRBJ2-7; TRBD2 is a possible D gene (5 bases). CDR1 is SEHNR and CDR2 is FQNEAQ in the germline V gene (reference sequence). V lost 1 base and J 3 bases, leaving 7 bases between the germline ends. The CDR3 loop spans 13 amino acids.

This chain's CDR3 is CASSLEADSPLHF. The DNA of the CDR3 is TGTGCCAGCAGCTTAGAGGCCGATTCACCCCTCCACTTT. The chain links TRBV11-3 to TRBJ1-6, with D unclear. V was shortened by 0 bases and J by 8 bases, with 5 bases between the two germline ends. The length of the CDR3 is 13 residues. Germline V gene sequence: CDR1 SGHNT, CDR2 YENEEA.

The gene calls are TRBV6-4 and TRBJ1-6, with TRBD1 as a possible D gene (6 bases). Germline lookup yields CDR1 MRHNA and CDR2 SNTAGT. V lost 6 bases and J 9 bases, leaving 18 bases between the germline ends. This CDR3 has 15 amino acids. For the CDR3, the DNA is TGTGCCAGCAGCCCGGTGGGGGGGGCAATTTCACCCCTCCACTTT. It specifies CASSPVGGAISPLHF.

This chain links TRBV6-6 with TRBJ1-2; 9 bases line up with TRBD1. Losses at the gene ends were 5 bases for V and 13 bases for J; bases not matched to a gene: 11. CDR3 size: 13 residues. The V gene's germline CDR1 is MNHNY and CDR2 SVGAGI (reference sequence). The CDR3 sequence is CASSVLGQGTFTF. The DNA of the CDR3 is TGTGCCAGCAGTGTCCTCGGACAGGGGACCTTCACCTTC.

This chain's CDR3 is CAWSVDEDYEQYF. The CDR3 region has the DNA TGTGCCTGGAGTGTAGACGAGGATTACGAGCAGTACTTC. The gene calls are TRBV30 and TRBJ2-7; D call uncertain. V was trimmed by 0 bases and J by 4 bases, leaving 10 bases between them. Germline V gene lookup returns CDR1 GTSNPN and CDR2 SVGIG (reference sequence). The CDR3 totals 13 residues.

This clone showed up just a few times. The chain has TRBV9 and TRBJ2-2; tentative D call: TRBD2 (5 bases). CDR3 size: 14 residues. V shed 3 bases and J shed 6 bases, with 12 bases lying between them. Germline V gene sequence: CDR1 SGDLS, CDR2 YYNGEE. As DNA, the CDR3 is TGTGCCAGCAGCGCCGACCTGGAGGCCGGGGAGCTGTTTTTT. Residues: CASSADLEAGELFF. Complete variable domain (other parts from reference TRBV9 and TRBJ2-2): DSGVTQTPKHLITATGQRVTLRCSPRSGDLSVYWYQQSLDQGLQFLIQYYNGEERAKGNILERFSAQQFPDLHSELNLSSLELGDSALYFCASSADLEAGELFFGEGSRLTVL.

This clone showed up just a few times. The genes are TRBV10-3 and TRBJ2-3; 8 positions agree with TRBD2. The germline V gene has CDR1 ENHRY and CDR2 SYGVKD. The CDR3 totals 15 residues. V lost 1 base and J lost 5; bases outside the gene matches: 5. The CDR3: CAISELGTRGDTQYF. The CDR3 bases are TGTGCCATCAGTGAGTTAGGGACTAGGGGAGATACGCAGTATTTT.

This clone was seen once. V gene TRBV6-1 combines with J gene TRBJ2-7, with TRBD2 as a possible D gene (5 bases). Looked up from germline, CDR1 is MNHNS and CDR2 is SASEGT. The CDR3 is 11 amino acids. The ends were cut back, 7 bases at V and 4 bases at J, with 8 bases in the middle. The CDR3 loop is CASTGSYEQYF. CDR3 bases: TGTGCCAGCACGGGGTCTTACGAGCAGTACTTC.

The rearrangement joins TRBV2 to TRBJ1-2, with D possibly being TRBD1 (5 bases). The CDR3 consists of 14 residues. V was pared by 10 bases and J by 2 bases, with 17 bases between. Germline V gene data show CDR1 as SNHLY and CDR2 as FYNNEI. This CDR3 reads CATNFVRTNYGYTF. The CDR3 coding sequence is TGTGCCACCAACTTCGTCCGGACAAACTATGGCTACACCTTC.

J is TRBJ1-5 and V is TRBV6-4; no definite D call. V gave up 0 bases and J gave up 2 bases, with 8 bases separating them. This CDR3 is built from 15 residues. Germline V CDR1 and CDR2: MRHNA, SNTAGT. The CDR3 DNA follows: TGTGCCAGCAGTGACTCGGCGGATGGCAATCAGCCCCAGCATTTT. It specifies CASSDSADGNQPQHF.

The chain has TRBV6-5 and TRBJ2-3; 8 bases match TRBD1. V gave up 6 bases and J gave up 1 base; unmatched junction bases: 6. This CDR3 is 15 amino acids long. Germline CDR1 MNHEY, CDR2 SVGAGI. The CDR3 DNA sequence: TGTGCCAGCAGAAGGACAGGGAGAGGCACAGATACGCAGTATTTT. Amino acids: CASRRTGRGTDTQYF.

There are a few counts of this clone. J is TRBJ1-1 and V is TRBV19; D may be TRBD1 (6 bases). Trimming removed 8 bases at V and 3 bases at J, with 16 bases between. CDR3 size: 14 residues. Germline loops: CDR1 LNHDA, CDR2 SQIVND (reference sequence). This chain's CDR3 is CASGSGDIYTEAFF. The DNA for the CDR3 is TGTGCCAGTGGGAGCGGGGACATATACACTGAAGCTTTCTTT. Together with reference TRBV19 and TRBJ1-1, the CDR3 gives the full variable domain: DGGITQSPKYLFRKEGQNVTLSCEQNLNHDAMYWYRQDPGQGLRLIYYSQIVNDFQKGDIAEGYSVSREKKESFPLTVTSAQKNPTAFYLCASGSGDIYTEAFFGQGTRLTVV.

The CDR3 reads CASSSRDRGYEQYF. CDR3 DNA: TGTGCCAGCAGCTCAAGGGACAGGGGTTACGAGCAGTACTTC. V usage is TRBV7-3 and J usage is TRBJ2-7, with TRBD1 matching 10 bases. This CDR3 is built from 14 residues. Germline loops: CDR1 SGHTA, CDR2 FQGTGA. Trimming took 4 bases from V and 4 from J; bases not matched to a gene: 4.